This T cell receptor beta chain was sequenced for a study of T cell repertoires in cytomegalovirus infection (dated 2019 in TCRdb). Looking at the study overall: The peptide stimulations were aimed at well-studied HLA-B-restricted epitopes as well as recently identified HLA-C-restricted CMV epitopes, whose presentation resists viral immunomodulation. Donor HLA type was relevant to the analysis, because carriage of CMV infection together with the matching HLA type was indicated by public TCR beta signatures.

A distance of 19 bases separates the germline ends of V and J, which lose 6 bases and 8 bases respectively. CDR1 and CDR2, looked up from the germline V gene, are MNHEY and SVGAGI. The CDR3 numbers 15 residues from cysteine through phenylalanine. The sequence is cut down to CDR3 DNA, 45 bases in frame from base 1. In regard to this clonotype: Which antigen it targets is not known. Base qualities are not recorded, but no much larger clone differs from it by a single base.

The listed sequencing device is Illumina HiSeq 1500. TCRdb ran its own pipeline on the public reads, namely fastp trimming at Q25 and MiXCR clone calling, and kept in-frame beta chains. Rows merge per CDR3 protein into single entries with the most common DNA and genes. This sample comprises approximately 990,000 distinct CDR3 sequences, around 32% of them detected only once. The ten top clones hold over 11% of the sample. The meaning of the sample's treatment or condition label: in vitro stimulation with specific CMV peptide epitopes to enrich CMV-specific T cells. Points the paper makes about the study in general: The ex vivo response was dominated by HLA-C-restricted CMV-specific TCR beta clonotypes, which also provided the single most frequent clonotype in two of eight donors. In both this cohort and an independent cohort of approximately 350 donors, the cumulative frequency of public TCR beta family members distinguished carriers of CMV infection plus the relevant HLA type.

In this chain, TRBV6-5 is recombined with TRBJ1-4; matching of 5 bases hints at TRBD1 as the D gene. The TCR originated in a human donor in good health (CMV status not recorded). Some clones in this sample may be carry-over from other donors' samples. Sequences were derived from cultured CD8+ T cells from PBMCs, sampled from culture after CMV antigen stimulation. The CDR3 here reads CASSLSSYRTEKLFF. DNA sequence: TGTGCCAGCAGCCTATCTTCCTACAGGACAGAAAAACTGTTTTTT.